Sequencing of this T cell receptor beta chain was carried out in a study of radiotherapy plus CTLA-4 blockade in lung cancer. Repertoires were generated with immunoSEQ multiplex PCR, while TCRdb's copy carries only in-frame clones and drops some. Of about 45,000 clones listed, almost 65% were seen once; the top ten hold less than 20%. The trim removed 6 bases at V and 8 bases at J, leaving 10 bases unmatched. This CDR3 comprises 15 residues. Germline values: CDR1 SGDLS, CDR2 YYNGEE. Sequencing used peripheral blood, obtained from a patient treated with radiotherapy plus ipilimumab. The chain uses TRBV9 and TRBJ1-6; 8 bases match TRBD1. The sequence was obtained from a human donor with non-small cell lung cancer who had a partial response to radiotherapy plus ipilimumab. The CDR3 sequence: CASTPQGAEDSPLHF. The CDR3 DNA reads TGTGCCAGCACCCCCCAGGGGGCGGAGGATTCACCCCTCCACTTT.